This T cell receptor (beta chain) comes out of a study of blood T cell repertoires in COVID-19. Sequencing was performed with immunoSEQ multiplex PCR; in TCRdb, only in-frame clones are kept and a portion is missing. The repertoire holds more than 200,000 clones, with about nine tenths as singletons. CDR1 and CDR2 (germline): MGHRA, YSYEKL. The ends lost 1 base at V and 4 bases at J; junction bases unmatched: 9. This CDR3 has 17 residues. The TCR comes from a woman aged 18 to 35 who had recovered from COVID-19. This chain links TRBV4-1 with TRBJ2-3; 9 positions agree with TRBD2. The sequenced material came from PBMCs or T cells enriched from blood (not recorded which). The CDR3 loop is CASSQVGRGGRSDTQYF. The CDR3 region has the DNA TGCGCCAGCAGCCAAGTAGGGCGGGGGGGCCGGTCAGATACGCAGTATTTT.